One and the same sample provided the 17 T cell receptor beta chains below, sequenced in a study of cytomegalovirus exposure and HLA in healthy donors. The PCR was carried out with 60 Vbeta primers and 13 Jbeta primers. Produced via immunoSEQ multiplex PCR; TCRdb's table is partial and in-frame only. The data contain 120,000 or so clones, 83% of them singletons. The sequenced sample was PBMCs. The receptors here all came from a woman between 40 and 55 years old in good health and CMV-seropositive.

The chain is built from TRBV19 and TRBJ1-2; 10 nucleotides line up with TRBD1. Germline V gene data show CDR1 as LNHDA and CDR2 as SQIVND (reference sequence). The CDR3 sequence is 15 residues long. V was clipped by 11 bases and J by 2 bases; unmatched bases: 11. The CDR3 coding sequence is TGTGCCGTATCGGACAGGGGGAACAACAACTATGGCTACACCTTC. This gives the protein CAVSDRGNNNYGYTF.

The chain couples TRBV7-2 to TRBJ2-7; 9 bases align to TRBD2. The J segment lost 5 bases and the V segment lost 2 bases, leaving 10 bases of the junction unmatched. Germline V gives CDR1 SGHTA, CDR2 FQGNSA. The length of the CDR3 is 16 residues. The CDR3 DNA sequence: TGTGCCAGCAGCTTAATGCGGGAGGGCCTTTTAGACGAGCAGTACTTC. Its protein is CASSLMREGLLDEQYF.

The chain joins TRBV18 to TRBJ1-4; TRBD1 matches at 8 bases. Germline V gene sequence: CDR1 KGHSH, CDR2 LQKENI. Trimming cost V 3 bases and J 12 bases; bases outside gene matches: 0. This CDR3 has 11 residues. CDR3 region: CASSPGQELFF. The CDR3 DNA reads TGTGCCAGCTCACCGGGACAGGAACTGTTTTTT. The full variable domain, with the rest looked up from reference TRBV18 and TRBJ1-4, is NAGVMQNPRHLVRRRGQEARLRCSPMKGHSHVYWYRQLPEEGLKFMVYLQKENIIDESGMPKERFSAEFPKEGPSILRIQQVVRGDSAAYFCASSPGQELFFGSGTQLSVL.

This clone appeared once. The chain has TRBV2 and TRBJ2-3; D is unclear. V lost 4 bases, J lost 10 bases, and 9 bases lay in between. Per germline, CDR1 SNHLY and CDR2 FYNNEI. This CDR3 has 11 residues. The CDR3: CASSVTVSQYF. DNA of the CDR3: TGTGCCAGCAGTGTAACGGTTTCGCAGTATTTT.

The genes are TRBV27 and TRBJ2-6, with TRBD1 matching 11 bases. The CDR3 runs 19 residues. The germline V gene encodes CDR1 MNHEY and CDR2 SMNVEV (reference sequence). The junction had 7 bases not matched to a gene; V was cut back by 3 bases and J by 0 bases. The CDR3 protein is CASSLGAGTGGSGANVLTF. CDR3 in DNA: TGTGCCAGCAGTTTGGGCGCCGGGACAGGGGGCTCTGGGGCCAACGTCCTGACTTTC.

As for this clone: The same CDR3 can be traced to other DNA sequences in this sample. V gene TRBV4-1 combines with J gene TRBJ2-5, with D possibly being TRBD2 (6 bases). This CDR3 is 15 amino acids long. CDR1 is MGHRA and CDR2 is YSYEKL in the germline V gene. Trimming took off 0 bases at V and 11 bases at J, with 19 bases between the two ends. The CDR3, as DNA: TGCGCCAGCAGCCAAGATCGGGCAGCCCGGGGGACTCAGTACTTC. Translating it yields CASSQDRAARGTQYF.

The chain employs TRBV7-3 and TRBJ2-2, with 7 nucleotides matching TRBD2. Germline V gene lookup returns CDR1 SGHTA and CDR2 FQGTGA. The CDR3 loop spans 17 amino acids. Trimming at V came to 2 bases and at J to 0 bases, leaving 6 bases not matched to a gene. This CDR3 is CASSLGTGGANTGELFF. As DNA, the CDR3 is TGTGCCAGCAGCTTAGGGACGGGAGGAGCGAACACCGGGGAGCTGTTTTTT.

This clone was seen a few times. The chain employs TRBV18 and TRBJ2-2; 8 bases are shared with TRBD2. Germline trimming cut 6 bases from V and 0 bases from J; bases unmatched to any gene: 6. CDR1 and CDR2 (germline): KGHSH, LQKENI. CDR3 size: 16 residues. CDR3 residues: CASSPLSGTNTGELFF. The CDR3 nucleotides read TGTGCCAGCTCTCCCCTTAGCGGGACGAACACCGGGGAGCTGTTTTTT.

The chain recombines TRBV27 with TRBJ2-7; 8 bases match TRBD1. The CDR3 runs 12 residues. Germline CDR1 is MNHEY and CDR2 is SMNVEV (reference sequence). The ends lost 6 bases at V and 7 bases at J; junction bases unmatched: 5. The DNA for the CDR3 is TGTGCCAGCAGCCGACAGGGGTGGGAGCAGTACTTC. This encodes CASSRQGWEQYF.

The chain employs TRBV2 and TRBJ2-2, with 9 bases matching TRBD1. Germline trimming cut 3 bases from V and 8 bases from J; bases unmatched to any gene: 10. The germline gives CDR1 SNHLY, CDR2 FYNNEI. The CDR3 totals 16 residues. The CDR3 DNA is TGTGCCAGCAGTGATCGCGGGACAGGGATGTCAGGGGAGCTGTTTTTT. Protein: CASSDRGTGMSGELFF.

The chain employs TRBV27 and TRBJ2-1; 7 nucleotides agree with TRBD2. After removal of 2 bases from V and 4 bases from J, the junction contained 8 bases not matched to a gene. This CDR3 spans 16 amino acids. The V gene's germline CDR1 is MNHEY and CDR2 SMNVEV (reference sequence). This CDR3 reads CASSLRASGLYNEQFF. CDR3 nucleotides: TGTGCCAGCAGTTTACGGGCTAGCGGACTATACAATGAGCAGTTCTTC.

This chain connects TRBV5-4 to TRBJ1-2; 11 bases match TRBD1. Germline V gene data show CDR1 as SGHNT and CDR2 as YYREEE (reference sequence). The CDR3 spans 14 residues. V gave up 4 bases and J gave up 7 bases; unmatched junction bases: 6. The CDR3 region is CASSTGQGARGYTF. In DNA, the CDR3 is TGTGCCAGCAGCACTGGACAGGGGGCGCGTGGCTACACCTTC.

This clone was seen once. The chain carries TRBV28 and TRBJ2-5; no clear D. CDR1 and CDR2 (germline): MDHEN, SYDVKM. This CDR3 has 14 amino acids. V lost 3 bases and J lost 0, with 8 bases in between. CDR3: CASSLAENQETQYF. CDR3 coding DNA: TGTGCCAGCAGTTTGGCAGAAAACCAAGAGACCCAGTACTTC.

The gene calls are TRBV1 and TRBJ2-3; the DNA was not used to check the table's D call, TRBD2. TRBV1 is a recognized pseudogene. The CDR3 has 23 residues. The CDR3 coding sequence is TGCACCAGCAGCCACGAACTCAGTATGGTCCGGGAGGTCCTTGGTTTAGGCACAGATACGCAGTATTTT. Translation: CTSSHELSMVREVLGLGTDTQYF.

This sequence joins TRBV11-3 and TRBJ2-7; the match to TRBD2 covers 10 bases. This CDR3 has 19 amino acids. The germline V gene has CDR1 SGHNT and CDR2 YENEEA. The J segment lost 4 bases and the V segment lost 4 bases, leaving 19 bases of the junction unmatched. CDR3 coding DNA: TGTGCCAGCAGCTCATACCCCGAAACTAGCGGGAATACGTGGTACGAGCAGTACTTC. Translated, it gives CASSSYPETSGNTWYEQYF.

This chain links TRBV5-1 with TRBJ2-5; the D gene is possibly TRBD1 (6 bases). The V gene's germline CDR1 is SGHRS and CDR2 YFSETQ. The CDR3 runs 14 residues. Trimming left V 0 bases short and J 4 bases short, with 10 bases between. Here the CDR3 reads CASSLGDITETQYF. The CDR3 bases are TGCGCCAGCAGCTTGGGGGACATCACAGAGACCCAGTACTTC.

The chain carries TRBV4-1 and TRBJ2-7; TRBD2 agrees at 7 bases. V shed 0 bases and J 4 bases; nucleotides not matched to a gene: 9. The CDR3 is 16 residues long. The germline V gene has CDR1 MGHRA and CDR2 YSYEKL. The chain's CDR3 is CASSQDRGGRWYEQYF. The CDR3 DNA sequence: TGCGCCAGCAGCCAAGATCGGGGCGGGAGATGGTACGAGCAGTACTTC.